The present T cell receptor beta chain was sequenced within a study of PD-1 blockade in mismatch repair-deficient tumors. Germline V lookup: CDR1 SGHAT, CDR2 FQDESV (reference sequence). The CDR3 totals 15 residues. Worth noting for this clone: What it recognizes is unknown. The junction differs from germline at one of its ends, possibly a read error.

The study's findings and limits: After pembrolizumab, tumor-resident clones rose rapidly, then generally contracted before radiologic responses.

Profiled with immunoSEQ multiplex PCR; TCRdb holds only in-frame clones, not every one. The sample has fewer than 100,000 clones, 81% seen once. This sequence originates from an adult with mismatch repair-deficient cancer. The chain is built from TRBV11-1 and TRBJ2-7; D call uncertain. The sample here was peripheral blood, taken 12 weeks after starting pembrolizumab. Here the CDR3 reads CASRFAAGVPYEQYF. The DNA for the CDR3 is TGTGCCAGCCGCTTTGCGGCAGGTGTCCCCTACGAGCAGTACTTC.